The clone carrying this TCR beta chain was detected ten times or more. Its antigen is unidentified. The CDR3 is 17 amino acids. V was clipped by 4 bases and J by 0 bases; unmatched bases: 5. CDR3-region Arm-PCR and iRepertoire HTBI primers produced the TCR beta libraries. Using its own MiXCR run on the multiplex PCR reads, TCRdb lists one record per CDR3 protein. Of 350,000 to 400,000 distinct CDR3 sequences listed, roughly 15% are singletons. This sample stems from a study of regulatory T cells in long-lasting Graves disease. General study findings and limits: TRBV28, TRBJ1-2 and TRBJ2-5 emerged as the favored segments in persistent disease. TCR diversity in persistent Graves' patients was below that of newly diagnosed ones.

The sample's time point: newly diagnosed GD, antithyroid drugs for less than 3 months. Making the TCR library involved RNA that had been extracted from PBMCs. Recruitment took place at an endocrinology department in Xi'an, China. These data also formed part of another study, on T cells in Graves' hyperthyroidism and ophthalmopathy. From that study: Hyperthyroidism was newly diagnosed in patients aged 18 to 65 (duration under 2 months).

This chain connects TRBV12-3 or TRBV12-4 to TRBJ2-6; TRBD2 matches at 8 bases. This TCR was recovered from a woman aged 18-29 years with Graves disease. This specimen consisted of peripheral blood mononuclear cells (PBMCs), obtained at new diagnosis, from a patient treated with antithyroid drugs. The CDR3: CASSYGGAGSGANVLTF. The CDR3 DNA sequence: TGTGCCAGCAGTTACGGGGGGGCCGGCTCTGGGGCCAACGTCCTGACTTTC.